A selection of T cell receptor beta chains follows, all from one sample in a study of blood T cells in healthy people across ages. TCRdb passed the 5' RACE reads through MiXCR, listing each CDR3 protein once. This table holds about 1.4 million distinct CDR3 sequences, 55% to 75% found once. The sample consisted of blood. Every receptor here comes from a man aged 18 to 30 in good health. The CDR3 runs from the conserved cysteine through the conserved F or W. D genes are given only for firm matches. Not every row has a clone size; where given, it reads once, few, many or a size class.

J: TRBJ2-1; size: NA; V: TRBV20-1; D: TRBD2; CDR3: CSARDLRLAGGPHLGEQFF; DNA: TGCAGTGCTAGAGATTTGAGACTAGCGGGAGGGCCTCACTTGGGTGAGCAGTTCTTC
J: TRBJ2-7; size: NA; V: TRBV2; D: NA; CDR3: CASGGGQGYYEQYF; DNA: TGTGCCAGCGGCGGAGGGCAGGGGTACTACGAGCAGTACTTC
J: TRBJ2-7; size: few; V: TRBV29-1; D: TRBD1; CDR3: CSVVTGGAYEQYF; DNA: TGCAGCGTTGTGACAGGGGGGGCCTACGAGCAGTACTTC
J: TRBJ2-3; size: NA; V: TRBV7-2; D: NA; CDR3: CASRRGTNTDTQYF; DNA: TGTGCCAGCCGGCGAGGGACCAACACAGATACGCAGTATTTT
J: TRBJ1-1; size: NA; V: TRBV20-1; D: NA; CDR3: CSAPKTRGPNTEAFF; DNA: TGCAGTGCTCCCAAGACAAGGGGCCCGAACACTGAAGCTTTCTTT
J: TRBJ2-7; size: NA; V: TRBV7-9; D: NA; CDR3: CASSLRSSHEQYF; DNA: TGTGCCAGCAGCTTAAGAAGTAGCCATGAGCAGTACTTC
J: TRBJ2-7; size: few; V: TRBV7-9; D: NA; CDR3: CASSSSVMGSSTTYEQYF; DNA: TGTGCCAGCAGCTCCTCGGTGATGGGCAGCTCGACTACCTACGAGCAGTACTTC
J: TRBJ2-1; size: NA; V: TRBV9; D: NA; CDR3: CASSPLLNNEQFF; DNA: TGTGCCAGCAGCCCTTTATTAAACAATGAGCAGTTCTTC
J: TRBJ2-3; size: NA; V: TRBV6-1; D: NA; CDR3: CASSEALRVGGGQYF; DNA: TGTGCCAGCAGTGAAGCGCTTCGAGTTGGGGGCGGTCAGTATTTT
J: TRBJ2-7; size: few; V: TRBV29-1; D: NA; CDR3: CSVEDNSAEQYF; DNA: TGCAGCGTTGAAGACAACAGTGCCGAGCAGTACTTC
J: TRBJ1-1; size: NA; V: TRBV6-2/TRBV6-3; D: NA; CDR3: CASSFRQSMNTEAFF; DNA: TGTGCCAGCAGTTTCCGACAGTCCATGAACACTGAAGCTTTCTTT
J: TRBJ2-5; size: NA; V: TRBV10-3; D: NA; CDR3: CAISDWDEEETQYF; DNA: TGTGCCATCAGTGATTGGGACGAAGAAGAGACCCAGTACTTC
J: TRBJ2-7; size: NA; V: TRBV9; D: TRBD2; CDR3: CASSASLAGGYEQYF; DNA: TGTGCCAGCAGCGCCTCACTAGCGGGAGGCTACGAGCAGTACTTC
J: TRBJ1-1; size: NA; V: TRBV6-6; D: TRBD1; CDR3: CASTKQGATDTEAFF; DNA: TGTGCCAGCACTAAACAGGGGGCGACGGACACTGAAGCTTTCTTT
J: TRBJ2-7; size: few; V: TRBV10-3; D: TRBD1; CDR3: CAISDGTGDEQYF; DNA: TGTGCCATCAGTGACGGGACAGGGGACGAGCAGTACTTC
J: TRBJ2-7; size: NA; V: TRBV11-2; D: TRBD1; CDR3: CASSPGQGAKVEQYF; DNA: TGTGCCAGCAGCCCGGGACAGGGGGCCAAGGTCGAGCAGTACTTC
J: TRBJ2-3; size: once; V: TRBV12-3/TRBV12-4; D: NA; CDR3: CASGFTGPGVFPDTQYF; DNA: TGTGCCAGCGGCTTTACTGGGCCAGGGGTTTTTCCAGATACGCAGTATTTT
J: TRBJ2-1; size: NA; V: TRBV6-5; D: NA; CDR3: CASSYKGTLLGNEQFF; DNA: TGTGCCAGCAGTTATAAGGGGACTCTCCTTGGCAATGAGCAGTTCTTC
J: TRBJ2-5; size: NA; V: TRBV6-6; D: NA; CDR3: CASSPTGREQETQYF; DNA: TGTGCCAGCAGTCCGACGGGCAGAGAGCAAGAGACCCAGTACTTC
J: TRBJ2-5; size: few; V: TRBV10-3; D: NA; CDR3: CAIAQQETQYF; DNA: TGTGCCATTGCACAGCAAGAGACCCAGTACTTC
J: TRBJ2-3; size: NA; V: TRBV20-1; D: TRBD2; CDR3: CSAHSGNGELDTQYF; DNA: TGCAGTGCCCACAGCGGGAACGGGGAGTTAGATACGCAGTATTTT
J: TRBJ1-1; size: once; V: TRBV25-1; D: NA; CDR3: CASSELQGSPEAFF; DNA: TGTGCCAGCAGTGAATTACAGGGTAGCCCTGAAGCTTTCTTT
J: TRBJ2-7; size: few; V: TRBV20-1; D: NA; CDR3: CSASSGAYEQYF; DNA: TGCAGTGCTAGTAGTGGGGCCTACGAGCAGTACTTC
J: TRBJ2-7; size: NA; V: TRBV5-6; D: TRBD2; CDR3: CASSRMGAGDGEQYF; DNA: TGTGCCAGCAGCCGAATGGGAGCGGGGGATGGGGAGCAGTACTTC
J: TRBJ2-1; size: few; V: TRBV18; D: NA; CDR3: CASAPRGNEQFF; DNA: TGTGCCAGCGCACCACGAGGGAATGAGCAGTTCTTC
J: TRBJ2-2; size: few; V: TRBV5-1; D: NA; CDR3: CASSLLTSNTGELFF; DNA: TGCGCCAGCAGCTTGTTGACTTCGAACACCGGGGAGCTGTTTTTT
J: TRBJ2-7; size: NA; V: TRBV28; D: NA; CDR3: CASGNGRSSYEQYF; DNA: TGTGCCAGCGGGAATGGACGGAGCTCCTACGAGCAGTACTTC
J: TRBJ2-6; size: few; V: TRBV7-8; D: NA; CDR3: CASSFAPGAGANVLTF; DNA: TGTGCCAGCAGCTTTGCCCCAGGGGCTGGGGCCAACGTCCTGACTTTC
J: TRBJ2-1; size: once; V: TRBV2; D: TRBD2; CDR3: CASSGGASGRNEQFF; DNA: TGTGCCAGCAGTGGTGGGGCTAGCGGGAGAAATGAGCAGTTCTTC
J: TRBJ2-1; size: few; V: TRBV12-3/TRBV12-4; D: NA; CDR3: CASSEGGPGGEQFF; DNA: TGTGCCAGCTCTGAAGGAGGGCCCGGTGGTGAGCAGTTCTTC
J: TRBJ2-7; size: many; V: TRBV27; D: NA; CDR3: CASSLTVSYEQYF; DNA: TGTGCCAGCAGTTTGACGGTCTCCTACGAGCAGTACTTC
J: TRBJ2-5; size: NA; V: TRBV7-9; D: TRBD2; CDR3: CASSLVFSGRNNEQYF; DNA: TGTGCCAGCAGCTTAGTCTTCAGCGGGAGGAACAATGAGCAGTACTTC
J: TRBJ1-4; size: few; V: TRBV7-2; D: TRBD1; CDR3: CASSETGGTNEKLFF; DNA: TGTGCCAGCAGCGAAACAGGGGGGACTAATGAAAAACTGTTTTTT
J: TRBJ1-4; size: few; V: TRBV2; D: NA; CDR3: CATGRPNEKLFF; DNA: TGTGCCACCGGACGTCCAAATGAAAAACTGTTTTTT
J: TRBJ2-5; size: NA; V: TRBV29-1; D: TRBD2; CDR3: CSVDSGGEQYF; DNA: TGCAGCGTTGATTCTGGGGGGGAGCAGTACTTC
J: TRBJ1-1; size: NA; V: TRBV12-3/TRBV12-4; D: NA; CDR3: CASSLGAVNTEAFF; DNA: TGTGCCAGCAGTTTAGGCGCGGTGAACACTGAAGCTTTCTTT
J: TRBJ2-3; size: NA; V: TRBV6-5; D: TRBD1; CDR3: CASSTGEYDTQYF; DNA: TGTGCCAGCAGTACAGGGGAGTATGATACGCAGTATTTT
J: TRBJ2-3; size: few; V: TRBV3-1; D: NA; CDR3: CASREGYTQYF; DNA: TGTGCCAGCAGGGAAGGATATACGCAGTATTTT
J: TRBJ2-3; size: NA; V: TRBV20-1; D: NA; CDR3: CSARPGNTDTQYF; DNA: TGCAGTGCTAGACCGGGGAACACAGATACGCAGTATTTT
J: TRBJ2-7; size: NA; V: TRBV10-3; D: NA; CDR3: CAIRGQNAPSSYEQYF; DNA: TGTGCCATCCGGGGGCAGAATGCCCCGAGCTCCTACGAGCAGTACTTC
J: TRBJ1-1; size: NA; V: TRBV20-1; D: NA; CDR3: CSAEGITGSNTEAFF; DNA: TGCAGTGCTGAGGGTATTACAGGATCGAACACTGAAGCTTTCTTT
J: TRBJ2-1; size: NA; V: TRBV29-1; D: NA; CDR3: CSVSSASSYNEQFF; DNA: TGCAGCGTTTCGTCCGCTAGCTCCTACAATGAGCAGTTCTTC
J: TRBJ2-1; size: few; V: TRBV4-1; D: TRBD2; CDR3: CASSQGGSGGYNEQFF; DNA: TGTGCCAGCAGCCAAGGGGGTAGCGGGGGTTACAATGAGCAGTTCTTC
J: TRBJ1-1; size: once; V: TRBV10-3; D: NA; CDR3: CAISAGDHQEAFF; DNA: TGTGCCATCAGTGCTGGGGATCATCAAGAAGCTTTCTTT
J: TRBJ2-1; size: NA; V: TRBV5-1; D: TRBD2; CDR3: CASSFTSDNEQFF; DNA: TGCGCCAGCAGCTTTACTAGCGACAATGAGCAGTTCTTC
J: TRBJ2-7; size: NA; V: TRBV12-3/TRBV12-4; D: NA; CDR3: CASSFYPGPHYEQYF; DNA: TGTGCCAGCAGTTTCTACCCCGGACCTCACTACGAGCAGTACTTC
J: TRBJ2-5; size: NA; V: TRBV5-1; D: NA; CDR3: CASNRACKGGEGCLLTQYF; DNA: TGCGCCAGCAACCGAGCTTGTAAAGGCGGAGAGGGCTGTTTGTTGACCCAGTACTTC
J: TRBJ2-7; size: once; V: TRBV20-1; D: TRBD1; CDR3: CSAWTGIYEQYF; DNA: TGCAGTGCTTGGACAGGGATCTACGAGCAGTACTTC
J: TRBJ1-5; size: NA; V: TRBV27; D: NA; CDR3: CASSWIGGTQPQHF; DNA: TGTGCCAGCAGTTGGATTGGGGGGACTCAGCCCCAGCATTTT
J: TRBJ2-7; size: NA; V: TRBV20-1; D: TRBD2; CDR3: CSATSGGLSYEQYF; DNA: TGCAGTGCTACTAGCGGGGGGCTCTCCTACGAGCAGTACTTC
J: TRBJ1-2; size: NA; V: TRBV25-1; D: TRBD1; CDR3: CASSDTDRGENYGYTF; DNA: TGTGCCAGCAGTGATACGGACAGGGGTGAGAACTATGGCTACACCTTC
J: TRBJ2-7; size: NA; V: TRBV7-2; D: NA; CDR3: CASSLDYRGYEQYF; DNA: TGTGCCAGCAGCTTGGACTATCGCGGCTACGAGCAGTACTTC
J: TRBJ2-7; size: NA; V: TRBV5-6; D: NA; CDR3: CASRRISRGSEQYF; DNA: TGTGCCAGCAGGAGGATTTCGAGGGGTAGCGAGCAGTACTTC